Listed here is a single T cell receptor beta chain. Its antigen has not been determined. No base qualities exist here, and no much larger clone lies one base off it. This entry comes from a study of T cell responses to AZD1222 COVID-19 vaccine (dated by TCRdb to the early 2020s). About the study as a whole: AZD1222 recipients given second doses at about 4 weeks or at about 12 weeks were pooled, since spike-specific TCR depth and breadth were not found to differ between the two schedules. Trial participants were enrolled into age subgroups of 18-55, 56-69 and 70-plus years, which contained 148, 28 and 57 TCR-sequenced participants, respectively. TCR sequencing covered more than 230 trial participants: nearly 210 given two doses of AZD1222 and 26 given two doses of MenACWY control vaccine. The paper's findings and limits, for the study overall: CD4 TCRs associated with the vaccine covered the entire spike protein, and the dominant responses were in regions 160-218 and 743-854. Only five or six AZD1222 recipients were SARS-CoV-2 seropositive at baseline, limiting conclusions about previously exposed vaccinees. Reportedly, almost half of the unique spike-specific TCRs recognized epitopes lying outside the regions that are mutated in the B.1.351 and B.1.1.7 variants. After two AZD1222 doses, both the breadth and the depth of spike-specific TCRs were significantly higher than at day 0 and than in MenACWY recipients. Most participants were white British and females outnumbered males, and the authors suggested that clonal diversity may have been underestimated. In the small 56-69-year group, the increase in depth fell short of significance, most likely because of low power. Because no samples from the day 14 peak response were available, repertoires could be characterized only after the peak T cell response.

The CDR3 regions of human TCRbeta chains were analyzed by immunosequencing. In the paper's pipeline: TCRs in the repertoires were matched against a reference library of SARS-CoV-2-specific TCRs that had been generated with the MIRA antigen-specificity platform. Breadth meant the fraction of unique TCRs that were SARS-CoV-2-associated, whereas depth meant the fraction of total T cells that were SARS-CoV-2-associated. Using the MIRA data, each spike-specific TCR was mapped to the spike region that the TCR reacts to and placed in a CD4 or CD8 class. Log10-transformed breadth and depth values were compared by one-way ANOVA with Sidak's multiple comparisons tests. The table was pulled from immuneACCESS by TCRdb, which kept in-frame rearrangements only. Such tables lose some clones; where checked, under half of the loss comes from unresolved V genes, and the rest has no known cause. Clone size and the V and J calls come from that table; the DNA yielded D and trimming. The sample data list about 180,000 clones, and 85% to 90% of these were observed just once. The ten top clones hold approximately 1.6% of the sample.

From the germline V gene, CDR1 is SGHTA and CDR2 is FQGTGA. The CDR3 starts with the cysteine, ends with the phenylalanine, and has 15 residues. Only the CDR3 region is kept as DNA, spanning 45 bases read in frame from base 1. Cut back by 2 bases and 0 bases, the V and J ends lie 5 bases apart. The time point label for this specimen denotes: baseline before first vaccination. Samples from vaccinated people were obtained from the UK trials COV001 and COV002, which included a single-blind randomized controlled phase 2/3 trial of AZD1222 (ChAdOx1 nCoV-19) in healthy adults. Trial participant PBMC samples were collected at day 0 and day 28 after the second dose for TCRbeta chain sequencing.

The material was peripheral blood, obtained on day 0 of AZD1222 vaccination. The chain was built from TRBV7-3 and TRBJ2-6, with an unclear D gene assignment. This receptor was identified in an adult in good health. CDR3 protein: CASSLLGSGANVLTF. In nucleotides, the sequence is TGTGCCAGCAGCTTATTGGGCTCTGGGGCCAACGTCCTGACTTTC.